This T cell receptor beta chain was recorded in a study of beta chain features in type 1 diabetes. Study-wide background: Cell yields, gender and age were comparable in patients and healthy donors.

This clone has more than one count but fewer than ten. Its antigen is unidentified. Study-level results: Shorter TCRB CDR3s, moderately but significantly so, were found in Type 1 diabetes patients in all four CD4+ subsets. There was a possibility that cDNA sequencing over-represented cells with high TCR expression. There were fewer insertions and more deletions at the VDJ junctions of type 1 diabetes patients.

This CDR3 has 14 amino acids. With 4 bases clipped from V and 5 bases from J, the junction kept 10 bases outside the gene matches. Germline V gene lookup returns CDR1 GTSNPN and CDR2 SVGIG (reference sequence). Expressed TCRB transcripts got sequenced, as all isolated RNA was reverse transcribed. Clones were read by immunoSEQ multiplex PCR, and TCRdb kept only the in-frame ones, dropping some. The table records 300,000 to 350,000 clones, roughly 14% of them present only once. By way of CD45RO/CCR7/CD25/CD127/CD95/CD27, the CD4+ regulatory, stem cell-like memory, central memory and naive cells were sorted.

The chain recombines TRBV30 with TRBJ1-2; 7 bases fit TRBD1. The clonotype comes from a woman aged 18 to 35 with type 1 diabetes. Input material: naive CD4+ T cells from blood. CDR3 protein: CAWTLGDRGYGYTF. DNA of the CDR3: TGTGCCTGGACGTTGGGGGACAGAGGATATGGCTACACCTTC.